The source of this T cell receptor (beta chain) is a study of T-cell reconstitution after alpha-beta-depleted transplantation in children. This clonotype has a handful of counts. Its antigen is not identified. Losses at the gene ends were 1 base for V and 4 bases for J; bases not matched to a gene: 4. The germline V gene has CDR1 SEHNR and CDR2 FQNEAQ (reference sequence). This CDR3 is built from 15 residues. Regarding the study as a whole: At one year after transplant, newly produced T cells mostly accounted for T-cell counts and diversity.

Construction of the TCRbeta library involved unique molecular identifiers. TCRdb re-analysed the PCR reads in MiXCR, keeping a single row per CDR3 protein. The data hold 85,000 to 120,000 distinct CDR3 sequences, with 6% to 9% observed a single time. The starting material was PBMCs, obtained before TCRalphabeta/CD19-depleted stem cell transplant. The chain carries TRBV7-9 and TRBJ1-2; 9 nucleotides agree with TRBD1. This sequence was found in a boy aged 2 to 10 with acute lymphoblastic leukemia, due to receive a stem cell transplant. The CDR3 DNA follows: TGTGCCAGCAGCTTAGGCCGGGACAGGGTCTATGGCTACACCTTC. Residues: CASSLGRDRVYGYTF. Full variable domain (outside the CDR3, taken from reference TRBV7-9 and TRBJ1-2): DTGVSQNPRHKITKRGQNVTFRCDPISEHNRLYWYRQTLGQGPEFLTYFQNEAQLEKSRLLSDRFSAERPKGSFSTLEIQRTEQGDSAMYLCASSLGRDRVYGYTFGSGTRLTVV.